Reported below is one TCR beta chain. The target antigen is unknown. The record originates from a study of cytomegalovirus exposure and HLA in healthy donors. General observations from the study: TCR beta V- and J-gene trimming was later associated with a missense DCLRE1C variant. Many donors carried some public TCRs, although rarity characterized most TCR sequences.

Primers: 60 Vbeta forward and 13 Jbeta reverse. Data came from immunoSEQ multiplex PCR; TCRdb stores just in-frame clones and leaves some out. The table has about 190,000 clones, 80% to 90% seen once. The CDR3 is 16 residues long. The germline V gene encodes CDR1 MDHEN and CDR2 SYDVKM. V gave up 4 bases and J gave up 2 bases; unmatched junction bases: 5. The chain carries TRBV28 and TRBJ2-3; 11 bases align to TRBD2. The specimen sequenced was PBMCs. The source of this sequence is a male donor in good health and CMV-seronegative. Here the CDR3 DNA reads TGTGCCAGCAGTTCCCGACTAGCGGGGTACACAGATACGCAGTATTTT. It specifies CASSSRLAGYTDTQYF.